The 21 T cell receptor beta chains reported below all come from one sample, sequenced in a study of blood T cells in healthy people across ages. Primed by a sample-barcoded 5' primer and a J-beta primer mix, a second PCR proceeded for 7 to 11 cycles. TCRdb called the 5' RACE reads again in MiXCR, with one record for every CDR3 protein. Found here are 630,000 or so distinct CDR3 sequences, roughly 32% of them singletons; the top ten hold less than 20%. Sequenced input: blood. The receptors originated from a woman over 75 in good health.

This clonotype was seen a handful of times. One end of the junction varies from germline; a read error may be responsible. The chain recombines TRBV5-6 with TRBJ1-1; 9 positions agree with TRBD1. Germline V gene sequence: CDR1 SGHDT, CDR2 YYEEEE. This CDR3 region has 15 residues. CDR3 protein: CASSPGQGWNAEAFF. The CDR3, as DNA: TGTGCCAGCAGCCCGGGACAGGGTTGGAACGCTGAAGCTTTCTTT.

In this sample, this clonotype turned up many times. This rearrangement joins TRBV18 to TRBJ2-7; a weak D match, TRBD1 (6 bases). The germline V gene encodes CDR1 KGHSH and CDR2 LQKENI. The V end was cut by 2 bases, the J end by 0 bases, with 14 bases between. The CDR3 totals 16 residues. The CDR3 reads CASSPMTGRYSYEQYF. In DNA form, the CDR3 reads TGTGCCAGCTCACCAATGACAGGACGATACTCCTACGAGCAGTACTTC. The full variable domain, its missing parts supplied by reference TRBV18 and TRBJ2-7, is NAGVMQNPRHLVRRRGQEARLRCSPMKGHSHVYWYRQLPEEGLKFMVYLQKENIIDESGMPKERFSAEFPKEGPSILRIQQVVRGDSAAYFCASSPMTGRYSYEQYFGPGTRLTVT.

This clonotype was counted only a few times. The CDR3 region has the DNA TGTGCCAGCAGTAAACTAGCCTACCAAGAGACCCAGTACTTC. This sequence encodes CASSKLAYQETQYF. The V and J genes are TRBV7-2 and TRBJ2-5; tentatively, D is TRBD2 (6 bases). Germline values: CDR1 SGHTA, CDR2 FQGNSA. V was clipped by 6 bases and J by 0 bases, with 11 bases between them. The CDR3 is made up of 14 amino acids.

This clonotype was found many times. The chain combines TRBV12-3 or TRBV12-4 with TRBJ1-6; D call uncertain. V was cut by 6 bases and J by 9 bases, with 12 bases left in between. This CDR3 has 13 residues. CDR3 nucleotide sequence: TGTGCCAGCAGCCCGTCGAGTAGTTCACCCCTCCACTTT. It translates to CASSPSSSSPLHF.

This chain uses TRBV7-2 with TRBJ2-2, with D perhaps matching TRBD2 (6 bases). This CDR3 region has 14 residues. Germline lookup yields CDR1 SGHTA and CDR2 FQGNSA. Trimming removed 4 bases at V and 7 bases at J, with 13 bases between. CDR3 nucleotides: TGTGCCAGCAGCTCGGGGGTCCCGGGCGGGGAGCTGTTTTTT. It is translated as CASSSGVPGGELFF.

The V call is TRBV7-3, the J call TRBJ1-6; D may be TRBD1 (6 bases). V gave up 2 bases and J gave up 9 bases, with 14 bases separating them. The CDR3 runs to 15 residues. The germline V gene has CDR1 SGHTA and CDR2 FQGTGA. The CDR3 here is CASSLGGAAGSPLHF. The CDR3 DNA is TGTGCCAGCAGCTTAGGGGGGGCGGCCGGTTCACCCCTCCACTTT.

This clonotype has at least ten counts. The rearrangement joins TRBV6-2 or TRBV6-3 to TRBJ2-3; tentative D call: TRBD1 (5 bases). CDR1 is MNHEY, CDR2 SVGEGT, per germline. Trimming removed 4 bases from V and 6 bases from J, with 17 bases in between. This CDR3 is 15 amino acids long. The DNA for the CDR3 is TGTGCCAGCAGTTGGACACGGAATCAGAGGGATACGCAGTATTTT. Its protein is CASSWTRNQRDTQYF.

Ten or more counts support this clonotype. This chain links TRBV9 with TRBJ1-6; D remains unclear. The germline gives CDR1 SGDLS, CDR2 YYNGEE. Trimming pared 3 bases from V and 10 bases from J, leaving 14 bases between. The CDR3 has 14 amino acids. Here the CDR3 DNA reads TGTGCCAGCAGCGCAACACGGGATTGGTCACCCCTCCACTTT. Translation: CASSATRDWSPLHF.

Regarding this clonotype: A much larger clone lies one base from this, so it may be a read error. The rearrangement links TRBV12-3 or TRBV12-4 to TRBJ1-1; D unresolved. V was pared by 5 bases and J by 6 bases, with 13 bases between. The CDR3 consists of 13 residues. CDR3 loop: CASSLLEGSEAFF. The DNA for the CDR3 is TGTGCCAGCAGTCTGCTAGAAGGGTCTGAAGCTTTCTTT.

This clonotype has a count of ten or more. The J gene is TRBJ1-2, the V gene TRBV9, with D possibly TRBD1 on 5 matching bases. This CDR3 comprises 13 residues. Per the germline V gene, CDR1 is SGDLS and CDR2 is YYNGEE. V gave up 3 bases and J gave up 6 bases, with 12 bases separating them. The CDR3 sequence: CASSAGTRDGYTF. The DNA of the CDR3 is TGTGCCAGCAGCGCGGGGACCCGGGATGGCTACACCTTC.

A word on this clonotype: This may be a read error: a much more frequent sequence differs by one nucleotide. J is TRBJ2-5 and V is TRBV20-1; D gene ambiguous. The germline CDR1 and CDR2 sequences are DFQATT and SNEGSKA (reference sequence). The CDR3 sequence is 11 residues long. In DNA form, the CDR3 reads TGCAGGGCTAAATCCCGCTGGGCCCAGTACTTC. This translates into CRAKSRWAQYF.

The chain recombines TRBV5-6 with TRBJ2-7; maybe TRBD1 (5 bases). CDR1 and CDR2 (germline): SGHDT, YYEEEE. The CDR3 is made up of 12 amino acids. The CDR3: CVRPRVTYEQYF. The DNA for the CDR3 is TGTGTGCGTCCCAGGGTAACCTACGAGCAGTACTTC.

This clonotype was counted at least ten times. The rearrangement joins TRBV2 to TRBJ2-5, with D possibly TRBD1 on 6 matching bases. V shed 5 bases and J shed 0 bases, with 16 bases lying between them. Germline V gene data show CDR1 as SNHLY and CDR2 as FYNNEI. The CDR3 has 16 residues. The CDR3 is CASSNRGKRYQETQYF. The CDR3 DNA is TGTGCCAGCAGTAATAGGGGGAAAAGGTACCAAGAGACCCAGTACTTC.

For this clonotype: A single base separates this from a much larger clone, so it may be a read error. The chain combines TRBV3-1 with TRBJ2-7; 9 bases are a match to TRBD1. The CDR3 totals 15 residues. V gave up 6 bases and J gave up 4 bases; unmatched junction bases: 10. Germline CDR1 is LGHDT and CDR2 is YNNKEL (reference sequence). The CDR3 is CASSRGGQGRYEQYF. The CDR3 DNA is TGTGCCAGCAGTCGAGGCGGACAGGGGAGGTACGAGCAGTACTTC.

To note about this clonotype: Just one base apart from a much larger clone, this may be a read error. V usage is TRBV6-2 or TRBV6-3 and J usage is TRBJ2-1, with TRBD1 matching over 8 bases. This CDR3 spans 15 amino acids. Germline lookup yields CDR1 MNHEY and CDR2 SVGEGT. The CDR3 DNA reads as TGTGCCAGCAGCTCCGGACAGGGCCCCTACAGTGAGCAGTTCTTC. Translation: CASSSGQGPYSEQFF.

This clonotype has ten or more counts. The chain is built from TRBV5-5 and TRBJ1-2, with D hard to call. Per the germline V gene, CDR1 is SGHKS and CDR2 is YYEKEE (reference sequence). The CDR3 consists of 14 residues. Trimming removed 1 base at V and 3 bases at J, with 10 bases between. This CDR3 reads CASSLILGDYGYTF. The CDR3 coding sequence is TGTGCCAGCAGCTTGATTCTCGGGGACTATGGCTACACCTTC.

On this clonotype: This could be a read error, since a much larger clone is one nucleotide away. The genes are TRBV12-3 or TRBV12-4 and TRBJ2-7, with TRBD1 matching over 8 bases. This CDR3 spans 14 amino acids. The V gene end was trimmed by 3 bases and the J gene end by 7 bases; junction bases not matched to a gene: 8. The CDR3 DNA is TGTGCCAGCAGTTTGAGTGGACAGGGCAATGAGCAGTACTTC. The encoded protein is CASSLSGQGNEQYF.

The chain carries TRBV6-6 and TRBJ2-2, with D uncertain. This CDR3 contains 13 residues. Looked up from germline, CDR1 is MNHNY and CDR2 is SVGAGI (reference sequence). Trimming cost V 6 bases and J 5 bases, with 10 bases left between them. As DNA, the CDR3 is TGTGCCAGCAGCCTAGACACGACCGGGGAGCTGTTTTTT. Translation: CASSLDTTGELFF.

The chain couples TRBV28 to TRBJ1-6; D is possibly TRBD1 (6 bases). V dropped 8 bases and J dropped 6 bases, with 17 bases sitting between them. The germline V gene encodes CDR1 MDHEN and CDR2 SYDVKM. This CDR3 is built from 15 residues. CDR3 residues: CASSGGAARNSPLHF. CDR3 DNA sequence: TGTGCCAGCTCTGGGGGGGCAGCCCGTAATTCACCCCTCCACTTT.

This clonotype was counted at least ten times. J is TRBJ2-1 and V is TRBV24-1, with D perhaps matching TRBD1 (6 bases). Per the germline V gene, CDR1 is KGHDR and CDR2 is SFDVKD. This CDR3 comprises 17 residues. Trimming stripped 4 bases from V and 0 bases from J, with 15 bases between. The CDR3 region has the DNA TGTGCCACCAGTGAACCCACAGGGCGCAACTCCTACAATGAGCAGTTCTTC. Its translation is CATSEPTGRNSYNEQFF.

This clonotype was picked up many times. V is TRBV29-1 and J is TRBJ2-7; weak D call: TRBD2 (7 bases). Germline V lookup: CDR1 SQVTM, CDR2 ANQGSEA. V was shortened by 3 bases and J by 5 bases, with 20 bases between the two germline ends. This CDR3 is built from 15 residues. CDR3 loop: CSVDLQAGGRDEQYF. CDR3 sequence (DNA): TGCAGCGTTGATTTACAGGCCGGGGGGCGGGACGAGCAGTACTTC.